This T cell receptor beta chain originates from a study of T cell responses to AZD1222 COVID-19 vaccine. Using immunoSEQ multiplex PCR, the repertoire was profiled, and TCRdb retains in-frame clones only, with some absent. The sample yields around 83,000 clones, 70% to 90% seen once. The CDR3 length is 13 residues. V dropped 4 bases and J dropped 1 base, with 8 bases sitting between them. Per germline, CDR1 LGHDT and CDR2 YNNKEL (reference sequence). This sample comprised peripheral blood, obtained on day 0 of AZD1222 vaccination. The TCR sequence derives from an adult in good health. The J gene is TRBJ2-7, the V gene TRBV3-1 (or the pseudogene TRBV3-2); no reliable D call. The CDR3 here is CASSPAGSYEQYF. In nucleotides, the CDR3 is TGTGCCAGCAGCCCCGCCGGGTCCTACGAGCAGTACTTC.